This TCR beta chain came from a study of blood T cell repertoires in COVID-19. Study context: From T cells, B-cell-depleted T cells, or PBMCs came the material, which was cDNA or gDNA.

Germline V gene data show CDR1 as SGHRS and CDR2 as YFSETQ. Trimming took off 0 bases at V and 3 bases at J, with 9 bases between the two ends. This CDR3 has 14 residues. Method: immunoSEQ multiplex PCR; TCRdb's copy keeps in-frame clones and lacks some. The repertoire holds fewer than 80,000 clones, with 75% to 90% as singletons. The specimen sequenced was peripheral blood. The rearrangement joins TRBV5-1 to TRBJ1-2; weak D call: TRBD1 (6 bases). The clonotype originates from a human donor in a cohort sampled during active COVID-19. CDR3 sequence (DNA): TGCGCCAGCAGCTTGGAGGCAGGGGACTATGGCTACACCTTC. It translates to CASSLEAGDYGYTF.